The clone carrying this T cell receptor (beta chain) was observed at least ten times. Its cognate antigen is unknown. Time point: sample taken at primary tumor resection. V lost 7 bases to trimming and J lost 4 bases; unmatched junction nucleotides: 10. Germline-derived CDR1 and CDR2 are DFQATT and SNEGSKA (reference sequence). CDR3 length: 13 residues. These data originate in a study of spatial heterogeneity in lung cancer. The wider study: More than ten raw reads, on average, carried each unique TCR and UMI combination. Study-wide findings and caveats: Blood carried ubiquitous expanded tumor TCRs more at resection than follow-up.

MiXCR was run by TCRdb on the 5' RACE reads, yielding one entry per CDR3 protein. This table holds about 22,000 distinct CDR3 sequences, more than 5% found once. The TCR was taken from a male donor with early-stage non-small cell lung cancer. This chain links TRBV20-1 with TRBJ2-7; TRBD1 agrees at 7 bases. This sample comprised PBMCs, obtained at surgery. The CDR3 DNA reads TGCAGTGAAGGGGGACAGAGTTCTTACGAGCAGTACTTC. Protein sequence: CSEGGQSSYEQYF.